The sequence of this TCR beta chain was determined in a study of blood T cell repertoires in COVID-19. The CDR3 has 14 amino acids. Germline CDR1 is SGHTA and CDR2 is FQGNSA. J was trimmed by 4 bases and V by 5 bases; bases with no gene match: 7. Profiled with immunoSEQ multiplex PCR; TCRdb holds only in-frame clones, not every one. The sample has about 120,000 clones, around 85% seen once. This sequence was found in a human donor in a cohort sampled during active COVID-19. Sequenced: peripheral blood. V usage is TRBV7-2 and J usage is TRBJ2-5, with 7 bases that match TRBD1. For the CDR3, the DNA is TGTGCCAGCAGCAACGACAGGGCGAGAGAGACCCAGTACTTC. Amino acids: CASSNDRARETQYF.